The 5 T cell receptor beta chains below come from one sample, sequenced in a study of CXCR3-negative and CXCR3-positive naive CD8 T cells. UMI labels and 5' RACE were used to prepare the TRB cDNA libraries. TCRdb re-called the 5' RACE reads; one entry per CDR3 protein, DNA not given. The sample holds over 100,000 distinct CDR3 sequences. The source material was naive CXCR3- CD8+ T cells from blood. Noted subset: CD45RO-CCR7+CD27+CD95- naive CD8+ T cells lacking CXCR3 (TNR3-). All receptors come from a human donor in good health. Some clones in this sample may be carry-over from other donors' samples.

This sequence joins TRBV2 and TRBJ1-2; the D call of TRBD1 rests on TCRdb alone, since no DNA is present to check it. CDR1 SNHLY and CDR2 FYNNEI come from the germline V gene. The CDR3 is 17 amino acids. The CDR3 loop is CASSESPGTGGIYGYTF. Supplemented by reference TRBV2 and TRBJ1-2, the full variable domain reads EPEVTQTPSHQVTQMGQEVILRCVPISNHLYFYWYRQILGQKVEFLVSFYNNEISEKSEIFDDQFSVERPDGSNFTLKIRSTKLEDSAMYFCASSESPGTGGIYGYTFGSGTRLTVV.

The genes are TRBV14 and TRBJ2-3. Germline V CDR1 and CDR2: SGHDN, FVKESK. The CDR3 runs 12 residues. The CDR3 protein is CASTASTDTQYF.

The chain recombines TRBV7-9 with TRBJ2-7; TCRdb's D call of TRBD1 is untestable without DNA. CDR3 length: 15 amino acids. Germline CDR1 SEHNR, CDR2 FQNEAQ (reference sequence). The CDR3 here is CASRSRDSTSYEQYF.

The chain uses TRBV7-6 and TRBJ1-1; the D call of TRBD1 rests on TCRdb alone, since no DNA is present to check it. The length of the CDR3 is 13 residues. CDR1 SGHVS and CDR2 FNYEAQ come from the germline V gene. The CDR3 loop is CASSLRGATEAFF.

The chain combines TRBV6-1 with TRBJ1-1; absent DNA, TCRdb's TRBD1 call cannot be checked. CDR1 is MNHNS, CDR2 SASEGT, per germline. The CDR3 runs 13 residues. CDR3 loop: CASRAGPLPEAFF.